This TCR beta chain originates from a study of cytomegalovirus exposure and HLA in healthy donors. Germline-derived CDR1 and CDR2 are SQVTM and ANQGSEA. Trimming stripped 5 bases from V and 6 bases from J, with 14 bases between. This CDR3 is built from 12 residues. Generated by immunoSEQ multiplex PCR, the TCRdb table keeps only in-frame clones and is missing some. The sample has over 150,000 clones; 70% to 90% are singletons. J is TRBJ2-7 and V is TRBV29-1; a weak D match, TRBD1 (6 bases). The sample was PBMCs. This receptor was obtained from a human donor in good health. CDR3 nucleotides: TGCAGCGTTTGCTACGACAGGCCCGAGCAGTACTTC. Translated, it gives CSVCYDRPEQYF.